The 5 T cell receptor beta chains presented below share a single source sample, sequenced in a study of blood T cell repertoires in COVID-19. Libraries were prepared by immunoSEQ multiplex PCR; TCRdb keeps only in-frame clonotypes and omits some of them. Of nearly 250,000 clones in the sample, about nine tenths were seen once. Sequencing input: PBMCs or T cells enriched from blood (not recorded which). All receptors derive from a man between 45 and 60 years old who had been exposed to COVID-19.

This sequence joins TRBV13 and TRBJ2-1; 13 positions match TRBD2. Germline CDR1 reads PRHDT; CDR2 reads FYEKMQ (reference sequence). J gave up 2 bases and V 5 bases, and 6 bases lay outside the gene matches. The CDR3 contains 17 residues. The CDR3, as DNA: TGTGCCAGCAGCCCAGGACTAGCGGGGGACGCCTACAATGAGCAGTTCTTC. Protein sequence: CASSPGLAGDAYNEQFF. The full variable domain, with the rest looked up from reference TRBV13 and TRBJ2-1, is AAGVIQSPRHLIKEKRETATLKCYPIPRHDTVYWYQQGPGQDPQFLISFYEKMQSDKGSIPDRFSAQQFSDYHSELNMSSLELGDSALYFCASSPGLAGDAYNEQFFGPGTRLTVL.

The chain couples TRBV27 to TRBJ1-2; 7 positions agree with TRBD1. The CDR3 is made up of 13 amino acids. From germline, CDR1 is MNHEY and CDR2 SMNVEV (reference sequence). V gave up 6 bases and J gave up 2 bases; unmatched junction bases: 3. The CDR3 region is CASRLQGNYGYTF. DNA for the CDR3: TGTGCCAGCAGATTACAGGGGAACTATGGCTACACCTTC.

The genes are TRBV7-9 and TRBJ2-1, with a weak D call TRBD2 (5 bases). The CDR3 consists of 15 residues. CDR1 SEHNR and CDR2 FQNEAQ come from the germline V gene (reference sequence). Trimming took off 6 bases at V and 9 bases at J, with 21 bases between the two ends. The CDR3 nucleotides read TGTGCCAGCAGTCCACTAGGGCTTCGCGAGCGTGAGCAGTTCTTC. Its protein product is CASSPLGLREREQFF.

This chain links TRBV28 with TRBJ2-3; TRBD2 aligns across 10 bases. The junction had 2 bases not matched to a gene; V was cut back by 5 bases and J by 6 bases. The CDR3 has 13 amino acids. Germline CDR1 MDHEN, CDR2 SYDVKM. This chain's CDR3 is CASSRGLADTQYF. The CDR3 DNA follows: TGTGCCAGCAGTCGGGGACTAGCGGATACGCAGTATTTT.

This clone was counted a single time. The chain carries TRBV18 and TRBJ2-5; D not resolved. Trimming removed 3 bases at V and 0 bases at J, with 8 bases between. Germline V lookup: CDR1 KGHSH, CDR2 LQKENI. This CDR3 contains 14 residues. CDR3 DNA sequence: TGTGCCAGCTCACCCGGGTCGTACCAAGAGACCCAGTACTTC. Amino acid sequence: CASSPGSYQETQYF.